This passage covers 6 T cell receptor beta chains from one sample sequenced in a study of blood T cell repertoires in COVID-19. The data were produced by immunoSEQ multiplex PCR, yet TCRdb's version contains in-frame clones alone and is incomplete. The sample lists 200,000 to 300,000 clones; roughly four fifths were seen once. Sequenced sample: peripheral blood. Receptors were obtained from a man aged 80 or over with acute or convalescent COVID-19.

This CDR3 is CASSDRAKSTEAFF. CDR3 coding DNA: TGTGCCAGCAGTGACAGGGCCAAAAGCACTGAAGCTTTCTTT. This chain connects TRBV2 to TRBJ1-1, with a weak D call TRBD1 (5 bases). Germline assignment: CDR1 SNHLY and CDR2 FYNNEI. V lost 3 bases to trimming and J lost 4 bases, with 12 bases between them. The length of the CDR3 is 14 residues.

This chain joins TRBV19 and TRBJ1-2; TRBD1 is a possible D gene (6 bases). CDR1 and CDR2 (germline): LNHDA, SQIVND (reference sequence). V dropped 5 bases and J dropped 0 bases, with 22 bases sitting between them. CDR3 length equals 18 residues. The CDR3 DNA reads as TGTGCCAGTAGTGATTCTTTCGGGACATTAAAACCTAACTATGGCTACACCTTC. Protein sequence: CASSDSFGTLKPNYGYTF.

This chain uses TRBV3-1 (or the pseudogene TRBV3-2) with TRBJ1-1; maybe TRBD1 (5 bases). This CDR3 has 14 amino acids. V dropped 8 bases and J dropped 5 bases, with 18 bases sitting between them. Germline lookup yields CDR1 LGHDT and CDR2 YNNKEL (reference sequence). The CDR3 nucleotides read TGTGCCAGCTCTCTCGCGGCCGGGGGGACTGAAGCTTTCTTT. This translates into CASSLAAGGTEAFF.

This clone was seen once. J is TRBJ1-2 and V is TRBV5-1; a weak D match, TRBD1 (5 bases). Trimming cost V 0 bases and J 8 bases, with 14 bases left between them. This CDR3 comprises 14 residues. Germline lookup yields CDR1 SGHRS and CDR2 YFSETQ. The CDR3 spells CASSLDPLEGGYTF. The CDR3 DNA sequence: TGCGCCAGCAGCTTGGACCCCCTGGAGGGGGGCTACACCTTC.

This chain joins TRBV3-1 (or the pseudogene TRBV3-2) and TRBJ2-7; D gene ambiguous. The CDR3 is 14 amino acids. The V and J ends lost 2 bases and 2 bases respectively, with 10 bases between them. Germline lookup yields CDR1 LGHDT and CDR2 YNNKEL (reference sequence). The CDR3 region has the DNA TGTGCCAGCAGCCAAAATGAACTACCCTACGAGCAGTACTTC. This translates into CASSQNELPYEQYF.

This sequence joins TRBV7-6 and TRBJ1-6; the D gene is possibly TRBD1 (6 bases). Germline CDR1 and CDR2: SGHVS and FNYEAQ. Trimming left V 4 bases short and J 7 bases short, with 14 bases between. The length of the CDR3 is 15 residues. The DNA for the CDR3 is TGTGCCAGCAGCTCATTCGGGACACCCAATTCACCCCTCCACTTT. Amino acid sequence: CASSSFGTPNSPLHF.